These 25 T cell receptor beta chains share one sample of origin, sequenced in a study of siplizumab effects on memory and regulatory T cells. Assay used: immunoSEQ multiplex PCR; TCRdb lists only in-frame clones, some missing. This repertoire shows more than 85,000 clones, roughly 92% found once; its top ten account for approximately 1.2%. The sequencing input was CD4+ T cells sorted from blood. The source is a human donor in good health.

The V gene is TRBV4-2, the J gene TRBJ2-3; 8 bases fit TRBD2. Germline V gene sequence: CDR1 LGHNA, CDR2 YNFKEQ. J was trimmed by 1 base and V by 8 bases; bases with no gene match: 2. This CDR3 is 13 amino acids long. The CDR3 sequence: CASSRGGTDTQYF. DNA for the CDR3: TGTGCCAGCTCGCGGGGGGGCACAGATACGCAGTATTTT.

The V and J genes are TRBV27 and TRBJ2-3; D uncertain. This CDR3 contains 15 residues. The V end lost 8 bases, the J end lost 0 bases, and 15 bases lay between the germline ends. Germline CDR1 reads MNHEY; CDR2 reads SMNVEV (reference sequence). Here the CDR3 DNA reads TGTGCCAGCGGCCCGGTGCGGATAAGCACAGATACGCAGTATTTT. Its protein is CASGPVRISTDTQYF.

V is TRBV7-9 and J is TRBJ2-2; unclear D gene. Germline V lookup: CDR1 SEHNR, CDR2 FQNEAQ (reference sequence). V shed 0 bases and J shed 6 bases, with 5 bases lying between them. The CDR3 loop spans 13 amino acids. The CDR3 reads CASSLAGAGELFF. DNA for the CDR3: TGTGCCAGCAGCTTAGCTGGGGCCGGGGAGCTGTTTTTT.

This chain links TRBV2 with TRBJ1-1, with D uncertain. CDR3 size: 14 residues. The germline gives CDR1 SNHLY, CDR2 FYNNEI. V shed 7 bases and J shed 6 bases, with 18 bases lying between them. The CDR3 region is CASIRGIPLSEAFF. The CDR3 DNA follows: TGTGCCAGCATTCGAGGCATCCCCTTGTCTGAAGCTTTCTTT.

The V gene is TRBV5-1, the J gene TRBJ1-1; weak D call: TRBD1 (5 bases). CDR1 is SGHRS and CDR2 is YFSETQ in the germline V gene. Between the trimmed V and J ends, which lost 0 bases and 3 bases, there was a span of 12 bases. The CDR3 loop spans 15 amino acids. Here the CDR3 DNA reads TGCGCCAGCAGCTTGGCTCCAGGGTACGACACTGAAGCTTTCTTT. Amino acid sequence: CASSLAPGYDTEAFF.

The chain couples TRBV21-1 to TRBJ1-2; the table's D call, TRBD1, was not checked against the DNA. TRBV21-1 is a recognized pseudogene. This CDR3 has 15 residues. CDR3 residues: CASSTPGQGTYGYTF. The CDR3 region has the DNA TGTGCCAGCAGCACCCCGGGACAGGGCACCTATGGCTACACCTTC.

This clone was detected once. The chain joins TRBV5-4 to TRBJ2-5, with 9 nucleotides matching TRBD1. Per germline, CDR1 SGHNT and CDR2 YYREEE (reference sequence). This CDR3 is 15 amino acids long. V lost 3 bases to trimming and J lost 5 bases; unmatched junction nucleotides: 8. CDR3 coding DNA: TGTGCCAGCAGCTCGCGGACAGGGGCGGGGGAGACCCAGTACTTC. This sequence encodes CASSSRTGAGETQYF. Combining the CDR3 with reference TRBV5-4 and TRBJ2-5 gives the whole variable domain ETGVTQSPTHLIKTRGQQVTLRCSSQSGHNTVSWYQQALGQGPQFIFQYYREEENGRGNFPPRFSGLQFPNYSSELNVNALELDDSALYLCASSSRTGAGETQYFGPGTRLLVL.

The V gene is TRBV6-5, the J gene TRBJ2-2, with 7 bases lining up with TRBD2. CDR3 length: 16 amino acids. Germline lookup yields CDR1 MNHEY and CDR2 SVGAGI. Germline trimming cut 0 bases from V and 4 bases from J; bases unmatched to any gene: 5. Here the CDR3 reads CASSYSYLAATGELFF. The CDR3 nucleotides are TGTGCCAGCAGTTACTCATACCTAGCGGCCACCGGGGAGCTGTTTTTT.

The gene calls are TRBV6-1 and TRBJ1-1; the D gene is possibly TRBD1 (5 bases). The CDR3 spans 13 residues. Germline CDR1 and CDR2: MNHNS and SASEGT. Trimming removed 8 bases at V and 3 bases at J, with 13 bases between. CDR3 region: CASLITQDTEAFF. As DNA, the CDR3 is TGTGCCAGCCTTATAACACAGGACACTGAAGCTTTCTTT.

The chain has TRBV9 and TRBJ1-3; tentative D call: TRBD1 (6 bases). V was cut by 2 bases and J by 0 bases, with 9 bases left in between. There are 15 residues in the CDR3. Germline CDR1 and CDR2: SGDLS and YYNGEE. The CDR3 nucleotides read TGTGCCAGCAGCGTGGACAGAGGCTCTGGAAACACCATATATTTT. Translated, it gives CASSVDRGSGNTIYF.

The CDR3 region is CASSRTSGIDNEQFF. Written as DNA, the CDR3 is TGTGCCAGCAGCCGAACTAGCGGGATTGACAATGAGCAGTTCTTC. The V and J genes are TRBV6-1 and TRBJ2-1, with TRBD2 matching 10 bases. The V and J ends lost 6 bases and 5 bases, in that order; junction bases with no gene match: 7. CDR1 is MNHNS, CDR2 SASEGT, per germline. This CDR3 is built from 15 residues.

The chain has TRBV7-2 and TRBJ1-2, with D possibly matching TRBD1 (6 bases). V was clipped by 5 bases and J by 1 base, with 11 bases between them. There are 14 residues in the CDR3. Germline-derived CDR1 and CDR2 are SGHTA and FQGNSA. CDR3 loop: CASSPRGDNYGYTF. The DNA of the CDR3 is TGTGCCAGCAGCCCAAGGGGGGATAACTATGGCTACACCTTC.

CDR3 nucleotides: TGTGCCAGCAGCGCCTCCGGGACTAAAGAGACCCAGTACTTC. This translates into CASSASGTKETQYF. The J gene is TRBJ2-5, the V gene TRBV5-4; 7 bases match TRBD2. CDR3 size: 14 residues. Germline CDR1 is SGHNT and CDR2 is YYREEE (reference sequence). V lost 4 bases and J lost 3; bases outside the gene matches: 6.

This chain joins TRBV5-1 and TRBJ2-5; no definite D call. Germline V gives CDR1 SGHRS, CDR2 YFSETQ. Trimming stripped 4 bases from V and 5 bases from J, with 12 bases between. This CDR3 has 13 residues. CDR3 amino acids: CASSRRSEETQYF. CDR3 coding DNA: TGCGCCAGCAGCCGGAGAAGCGAGGAGACCCAGTACTTC.

J is TRBJ1-2 and V is TRBV21-1. TRBV21-1 is a pseudogene locus. The CDR3 runs to 12 residues. The CDR3 DNA is TGTGCCAGCTTTGAGGGGGGCAGCGGCTACACCTTC. It yields the protein CASFEGGSGYTF.

The chain couples TRBV14 to TRBJ1-1; 10 bases align to TRBD1. V lost 4 bases and J lost 5; bases outside the gene matches: 4. The CDR3 loop spans 14 amino acids. Germline V gene data show CDR1 as SGHDN and CDR2 as FVKESK. CDR3 sequence (DNA): TGTGCCAGCAGCCCTCGGACAGGGGGAACTGAAGCTTTCTTT. Amino acid sequence: CASSPRTGGTEAFF.

V gene TRBV5-8 combines with J gene TRBJ2-3; D gene ambiguous. The CDR3 loop spans 13 amino acids. Germline values: CDR1 SGHTS, CDR2 YDEGEE. The V end lost 5 bases, the J end lost 1 base, and 8 bases lay between the germline ends. The CDR3 loop is CASSSRGTDTQYF. The CDR3 bases are TGTGCCAGCAGTAGTCGGGGCACAGATACGCAGTATTTT. The full variable domain, with the rest looked up from reference TRBV5-8 and TRBJ2-3, is EAGVTQSPTHLIKTRGQQATLRCSPISGHTSVYWYQQALGLGLQFLLWYDEGEERNRGNFPPRFSGRQFPNYSSELNVNALELEDSALYLCASSSRGTDTQYFGPGTRLTVL.

This rearrangement joins TRBV2 to TRBJ2-7, with TRBD1 matching over 8 bases. Germline V CDR1 and CDR2: SNHLY, FYNNEI. Unmatched junction bases numbered 3, after V lost 5 bases and J lost 3 bases. This CDR3 has 13 amino acids. The CDR3 bases are TGTGCCAGCAGTACGGACAGGGTCTACGAGCAGTACTTC. This encodes CASSTDRVYEQYF.

The V call is TRBV29-1, the J call TRBJ2-1, with 11 bases identical to TRBD2. V dropped 6 bases and J dropped 3; count of bases not matched to a gene: 4. The germline V gene has CDR1 SQVTM and CDR2 ANQGSEA. The CDR3 totals 14 residues. Written as DNA, the CDR3 is TGCAGCGTACTAGCGGGAGCACTCTACAATGAGCAGTTCTTC. Residues: CSVLAGALYNEQFF.

V and J are TRBV6-5 and TRBJ2-1; TRBD2 matches at 7 bases. Germline CDR1 reads MNHEY; CDR2 reads SVGAGI. There are 14 residues in the CDR3. J lost 7 bases, V lost 2 bases, and 5 bases had no gene match. The CDR3 loop is CASSYAGRGNEQFF. As DNA, the CDR3 is TGTGCCAGCAGTTACGCTGGGAGGGGAAATGAGCAGTTCTTC.

CDR3 sequence reads: CASSPGLAGGPGSYEQYF. The CDR3 DNA reads TGTGCCAGCAGCCCTGGACTAGCGGGAGGGCCTGGTAGCTACGAGCAGTACTTC. This rearrangement joins TRBV4-2 to TRBJ2-7; the match to TRBD2 covers 15 bases. CDR1 LGHNA and CDR2 YNFKEQ come from the germline V gene. This CDR3 comprises 18 residues. V lost 4 bases, J lost 3 bases, and 10 bases stayed unmatched.

The J gene is TRBJ1-1, the V gene TRBV11-3; D call uncertain. V dropped 5 bases and J dropped 3 bases, with 10 bases sitting between them. Germline CDR1 reads SGHNT; CDR2 reads YENEEA. CDR3 length: 13 residues. CDR3 sequence (DNA): TGTGCCAGCAGCCCCGGTCGGGACACTGAAGCTTTCTTT. Protein: CASSPGRDTEAFF.

V gene TRBV5-4 combines with J gene TRBJ2-3, with D tentatively TRBD2 (5 bases). Trimming left V 3 bases short and J 4 bases short, with 6 bases between. Germline CDR1 reads SGHNT; CDR2 reads YYREEE (reference sequence). This CDR3 has 12 residues. CDR3 loop: CASSSGSDTQYF. The CDR3 DNA is TGTGCCAGCAGCTCGGGGTCAGATACGCAGTATTTT.

The chain recombines TRBV27 with TRBJ1-2; the match to TRBD1 covers 7 bases. CDR3 size: 15 residues. In germline, CDR1 is MNHEY, CDR2 SMNVEV (reference sequence). Trimming cost V 3 bases and J 5 bases; bases outside gene matches: 9. CDR3 coding DNA: TGTGCCAGCAGTTTGAGGAGGGACAGCAGGTATGGCTACACCTTC. Residues: CASSLRRDSRYGYTF.

The chain links TRBV28 to TRBJ1-2; D perhaps matches TRBD1 (6 bases). The V end was cut by 6 bases, the J end by 5 bases, with 16 bases between. Looked up from germline, CDR1 is MDHEN and CDR2 is SYDVKM. The CDR3 length is 14 residues. The chain's CDR3 is CASREDRLIYGYTF. The CDR3 nucleotides are TGTGCCAGCAGGGAGGACAGACTTATTTATGGCTACACCTTC.